The clone carrying this T cell receptor beta chain has a handful of counts. Unique molecular identifiers were incorporated when the TCRbeta library was constructed. TCRdb used MiXCR to reprocess the PCR reads, holding one entry per CDR3 protein. The sample lists about 360,000 distinct CDR3 sequences, 10% to 15% occurring once. This sample was taken from a study of T-cell reconstitution after alpha-beta-depleted transplantation in children. Losses at the gene ends were 6 bases for V and 9 bases for J; bases not matched to a gene: 7. This CDR3 is 12 amino acids long. The chain is built from TRBV12-3 or TRBV12-4 and TRBJ1-1, with 7 positions matching TRBD1. The clonotype comes from a human donor who donated a stem cell graft to a child with Fanconi anemia. The input for sequencing was PBMCs, taken from the stem cell graft. The CDR3 loop is CASRKGALKAFF. The CDR3 DNA reads as TGTGCCAGCAGGAAGGGGGCCTTGAAAGCTTTCTTT.